One sample yielded the 20 T cell receptor beta chains listed below, sequenced in a study of a mutant IDH1 vaccine in newly diagnosed glioma. These receptors' targets are unknown. Sequencing was performed with immunoSEQ multiplex PCR; in TCRdb, only in-frame clones are kept and a portion is missing. The sample has tens of thousands of clones; 81% are singletons. Documented time point: week 35, safety follow-up. In the vaccine, a single dose held 300 ug of the mutant IDH1 20-mer peptide, along with topical imiquimod. The source material was PBMCs, sampled from a glioma patient whose treatment included an IDH1 peptide vaccine. The receptor set was obtained from a woman in her 40s with glioma. Some clones in this sample may be carry-over from other donors' samples.

The chain links TRBV18 to TRBJ2-3; 9 bases are shared with TRBD2. V was pared by 3 bases and J by 4 bases, with 5 bases of the junction left unmatched. Germline values: CDR1 KGHSH, CDR2 LQKENI. There are 15 residues in the CDR3. CDR3 sequence: CASSPLAGRADTQYF. DNA of the CDR3: TGTGCCAGCTCACCTCTAGCGGGGAGGGCAGATACGCAGTATTTT.

This clone came up a few times. Additional DNA sequences in this sample encode the identical CDR3. The chain links TRBV9 to TRBJ1-1; tentatively, D is TRBD1 (5 bases). The CDR3 has 14 residues. Germline CDR1 reads SGDLS; CDR2 reads YYNGEE. V gave up 0 bases and J gave up 5 bases, with 11 bases separating them. CDR3 protein: CASSVGDLGTEAFF. CDR3 in DNA: TGTGCCAGCAGCGTAGGGGACCTGGGGACTGAAGCTTTCTTT.

This rearrangement joins TRBV6-1 to TRBJ2-5, with 13 bases that match TRBD2. Trimming took 4 bases from V and 4 from J; bases not matched to a gene: 3. CDR3 size: 15 residues. Germline V lookup: CDR1 MNHNS, CDR2 SASEGT. The CDR3 spells CASSVLAGGPETQYF. The CDR3 DNA sequence: TGTGCCAGCAGTGTACTAGCGGGGGGGCCAGAGACCCAGTACTTC.

J is TRBJ2-2 and V is TRBV19, with 9 bases lining up with TRBD1. The germline V gene encodes CDR1 LNHDA and CDR2 SQIVND (reference sequence). This CDR3 comprises 16 residues. The V gene end was trimmed by 4 bases and the J gene end by 1 base; junction bases not matched to a gene: 4. The CDR3 here is CASSNGGQGNTGELFF. CDR3 bases: TGTGCCAGTAGTAATGGGGGACAGGGGAACACCGGGGAGCTGTTTTTT. Based on the CDR3 plus reference TRBV19 and TRBJ2-2, the full variable domain is DGGITQSPKYLFRKEGQNVTLSCEQNLNHDAMYWYRQDPGQGLRLIYYSQIVNDFQKGDIAEGYSVSREKKESFPLTVTSAQKNPTAFYLCASSNGGQGNTGELFFGEGSRLTVL.

This chain links TRBV7-9 with TRBJ2-7; 11 bases align to TRBD2. This CDR3 comprises 15 residues. V dropped 5 bases and J dropped 1; count of bases not matched to a gene: 4. Per germline, CDR1 SEHNR and CDR2 FQNEAQ (reference sequence). CDR3 DNA sequence: TGTGCCAGCAGCGTATCTAGCGGGAGGTCCTACGAGCAGTACTTC. This sequence encodes CASSVSSGRSYEQYF.

V usage is TRBV4-1 and J usage is TRBJ2-7; 8 bases match TRBD1. This CDR3 region has 13 residues. CDR1 is MGHRA and CDR2 is YSYEKL in the germline V gene. The V segment lost 4 bases and the J segment 3 bases; nucleotides outside the gene matches: 2. CDR3 nucleotides: TGCGCCAGCAGCCCTGACAGGGGCTACGAGCAGTACTTC. Amino acid sequence: CASSPDRGYEQYF.

The rearrangement joins TRBV7-9 to TRBJ2-7; D gene ambiguous. This CDR3 is 13 amino acids long. Germline V gene data show CDR1 as SEHNR and CDR2 as FQNEAQ (reference sequence). V lost 3 bases and J lost 4, with 10 bases in between. This CDR3 reads CASSFLDGYEQYF. The CDR3 DNA is TGTGCCAGCAGCTTCTTAGACGGTTACGAGCAGTACTTC.

This chain uses TRBV10-3 with TRBJ2-6; TRBD1 is a possible D gene (5 bases). CDR1 and CDR2 from the germline V gene are ENHRY and SYGVKD. The V and J ends lost 5 bases and 0 bases respectively, with 11 bases between them. The CDR3 has 16 amino acids. The CDR3 sequence is CAISKMTVSGANVLTF. CDR3 bases: TGTGCCATCAGTAAGATGACAGTCTCTGGGGCCAACGTCCTGACTTTC.

The chain carries TRBV10-2 and TRBJ1-1; D perhaps matches TRBD1 (5 bases). The CDR3 runs to 14 residues. Germline assignment: CDR1 WSHSY and CDR2 SAAADI. Between the trimmed V and J ends, which lost 6 bases and 0 bases, there was a span of 11 bases. The CDR3: CASSVDNVNTEAFF. The DNA for the CDR3 is TGCGCCAGCAGCGTGGACAACGTGAACACTGAAGCTTTCTTT.

The table lists this clone with a few counts. This sequence joins TRBV28 and TRBJ1-5, with 9 bases that match TRBD1. The germline CDR1 and CDR2 sequences are MDHEN and SYDVKM. The CDR3 consists of 15 residues. V shed 3 bases, J shed 9 bases, and the junction held 9 bases outside the gene matches. The CDR3, as DNA: TGTGCCAGCAGTTTGGGACAGGGCTTTCGCATGCCCCAGCATTTT. It yields the protein CASSLGQGFRMPQHF.

V and J are TRBV28 and TRBJ2-2; D gene uncertain. Trimming stripped 8 bases from V and 4 bases from J, with 11 bases between. The germline V gene has CDR1 MDHEN and CDR2 SYDVKM. CDR3 length: 13 residues. CDR3 DNA: TGTGCCAGCGGTGCGGAAACCACCGGGGAGCTGTTTTTT. Residues: CASGAETTGELFF.

This chain joins TRBV21-1 and TRBJ1-2; the table's D call, TRBD1, was not checked against the DNA. TRBV21-1 has pseudogene status. This CDR3 contains 13 residues. In DNA form, the CDR3 reads TGTGCCACGCAACGCAGGGTAGGGTATGGCTACACCTTC. Translating it yields CATQRRVGYGYTF.

The chain combines TRBV6-1 with TRBJ1-5, with D possibly being TRBD1 (6 bases). Germline V gives CDR1 MNHNS, CDR2 SASEGT. The ends were cut back, 3 bases at V and 9 bases at J, with 12 bases in the middle. There are 13 residues in the CDR3. The CDR3 region is CASSDRGGRPQHF. CDR3 DNA sequence: TGTGCCAGCAGTGACAGGGGCGGTCGGCCCCAGCATTTT.

The chain carries TRBV7-2 and TRBJ2-5; maybe TRBD1 (5 bases). Per the germline V gene, CDR1 is SGHTA and CDR2 is FQGNSA. This CDR3 is built from 15 residues. Trimming stripped 0 bases from V and 2 bases from J, with 10 bases between. This CDR3 reads CASSLAGQGQETQYF. CDR3 coding DNA: TGTGCCAGCAGCTTAGCGGGCCAGGGACAAGAGACCCAGTACTTC.

This clone appeared a few times. The chain links TRBV19 to TRBJ2-7, with D perhaps matching TRBD2 (6 bases). The V gene lost 3 bases and the J gene lost 0 bases, with 12 bases spanning the gap. There are 15 residues in the CDR3. Germline V CDR1 and CDR2: LNHDA, SQIVND (reference sequence). The CDR3 is CASSISSGSSYEQYF. CDR3 nucleotides: TGTGCCAGTAGTATCTCAAGCGGGTCCTCCTACGAGCAGTACTTC.

The chain links TRBV5-1 to TRBJ2-7, with TRBD1 as a possible D gene (6 bases). V was trimmed by 0 bases and J by 7 bases, leaving 11 bases between them. The germline V gene encodes CDR1 SGHRS and CDR2 YFSETQ. The CDR3 consists of 13 residues. The CDR3 loop is CASSLVVGGEQYF. CDR3 bases: TGCGCCAGCAGCTTGGTAGTAGGGGGAGAGCAGTACTTC.

This rearrangement joins TRBV7-9 to TRBJ2-3; the match to TRBD2 covers 8 bases. Trimming removed 3 bases from V and 6 bases from J; junction bases left unmatched: 8. Germline V gene sequence: CDR1 SEHNR, CDR2 FQNEAQ (reference sequence). There are 15 residues in the CDR3. The CDR3 sequence is CASSFNRPGGDTQYF. In DNA form, the CDR3 reads TGTGCCAGCAGCTTTAATCGGCCGGGAGGGGATACGCAGTATTTT.

On this clone: Additional DNA sequences in this sample encode the identical CDR3. The chain joins TRBV7-2 to TRBJ1-2, with TRBD1 matching 8 bases. Trimming removed 4 bases from V and 6 bases from J; junction bases left unmatched: 4. CDR1 and CDR2 from the germline V gene are SGHTA and FQGNSA. CDR3 size: 13 residues. For the CDR3, the DNA is TGTGCCAGCAGCTCCGGACAGGGTAATGGCTACACCTTC. Translating gives CASSSGQGNGYTF.

This clone occurred a few times. The same CDR3 is also encoded by other DNA sequences in this sample. V is TRBV6-1 and J is TRBJ1-5; D call uncertain. Germline V gene data show CDR1 as MNHNS and CDR2 as SASEGT. This CDR3 comprises 15 residues. V lost 0 bases and J lost 6, with 12 bases in between. The CDR3, as DNA: TGTGCCAGCAGTGAAGCCGATCCCGGGCGTCAGCCCCAGCATTTT. Amino acids: CASSEADPGRQPQHF.

The chain links TRBV4-2 to TRBJ2-1; tentatively, D is TRBD1 (6 bases). CDR1 and CDR2 from the germline V gene are LGHNA and YNFKEQ. This CDR3 is built from 15 residues. V was clipped by 5 bases and J by 0 bases, with 11 bases between them. The CDR3 DNA follows: TGTGCCAGCAGCGTGCAGGGGAACTCCTACAATGAGCAGTTCTTC. This sequence encodes CASSVQGNSYNEQFF.